What follows are 16 T cell receptor beta chains derived from one specimen sequenced in a study of shared clonotypes between healthy human individuals. Clones were sequenced by immunoSEQ multiplex PCR, and TCRdb holds only the in-frame ones, with some missing. The sample lists some 600,000 clones, about 95% occurring once. Cells designated naive CD8 were CD45RO-negative and were positively selected for CCR7, with terminally differentiated effector memory CD45RA+ cells excluded. The sequencing sample was made of naive CD8+ T cells sorted from blood. The receptors shown here come from a woman under 40 in good health.

CDR3 loop: CASRDRGADTQYF. CDR3 bases: TGTGCCAGTCGGGACAGGGGGGCAGATACGCAGTATTTT. This sequence joins TRBV13 and TRBJ2-3, with 11 bases matching TRBD1. The ends lost 9 bases at V and 4 bases at J; junction bases unmatched: 3. Looked up from germline, CDR1 is PRHDT and CDR2 is FYEKMQ (reference sequence). This CDR3 spans 13 amino acids.

The table lists this clone with a count of one. The rearrangement uses TRBV28 and TRBJ1-2, with a possible D match to TRBD1 (6 bases). CDR3 length: 13 residues. Looked up from germline, CDR1 is MDHEN and CDR2 is SYDVKM. The V end lost 6 bases, the J end lost 4 bases, and 12 bases lay between the germline ends. The CDR3 region is CASRQGKSYGYTF. Written as DNA, the CDR3 is TGTGCCAGCAGGCAGGGGAAATCCTATGGCTACACCTTC.

The chain combines TRBV2 with TRBJ1-1; D is ambiguous. Per germline, CDR1 SNHLY and CDR2 FYNNEI. Deletions cut 4 bases from V and 0 bases from J, with 12 bases between. The CDR3 has 15 residues. DNA for the CDR3: TGTGCCAGCAGTGGGCGTCCAGAGATGAACACTGAAGCTTTCTTT. Its translation is CASSGRPEMNTEAFF.

The J gene is TRBJ2-1, the V gene TRBV4-1; 7 nucleotides agree with TRBD2. Germline V gene data show CDR1 as MGHRA and CDR2 as YSYEKL. CDR3 length equals 15 residues. The trim removed 3 bases at V and 6 bases at J, leaving 8 bases unmatched. CDR3 sequence: CASSHRGGPVNEQFF. The CDR3 region has the DNA TGCGCCAGCAGCCACCGGGGAGGGCCAGTCAATGAGCAGTTCTTC.

The chain has TRBV19 and TRBJ2-1; no clear D gene. This CDR3 region has 14 residues. Trimming removed 1 base at V and 8 bases at J, with 12 bases between. CDR1 LNHDA and CDR2 SQIVND come from the germline V gene (reference sequence). The CDR3 reads CASSIVHLVHEQFF. The CDR3 DNA follows: TGTGCCAGTAGTATAGTCCATTTGGTCCATGAGCAGTTCTTC.

In its sample, this clone was seen once. The rearrangement links TRBV4-1 to TRBJ1-1; D might be TRBD1 (5 bases). The CDR3 is 13 residues long. Deletions cut 4 bases from V and 6 bases from J, with 12 bases between. CDR1 MGHRA and CDR2 YSYEKL come from the germline V gene. The CDR3 here is CASSRGFLAEAFF. Here the CDR3 DNA reads TGCGCCAGCAGCCGGGGGTTTTTGGCTGAAGCTTTCTTT.

This clone was recorded once. The chain recombines TRBV2 with TRBJ2-7; possible D gene TRBD2, 5 bases. The ends were cut back, 10 bases at V and 4 bases at J, with 17 bases in the middle. Germline-derived CDR1 and CDR2 are SNHLY and FYNNEI. The CDR3 consists of 13 residues. The CDR3 region has the DNA TGTGCCATTAACCGGACTCGCGATTACGAGCAGTACTTC. Translated: CAINRTRDYEQYF.

This clone has only one observation. The chain joins TRBV28 to TRBJ1-5, with a possible D match to TRBD1 (6 bases). The CDR3 length is 19 residues. Trimming cost V 2 bases and J 2 bases, with 22 bases left between them. The germline CDR1 and CDR2 sequences are MDHEN and SYDVKM. CDR3 bases: TGTGCCAGCAGTTTAGGGGACAATAACTATTTAGTCGGCAATCAGCCCCAGCATTTT. It encodes CASSLGDNNYLVGNQPQHF.

This clone showed up just once. The J gene is TRBJ2-1, the V gene TRBV7-6; D unclear. V lost 1 base and J 0 bases, leaving 4 bases between the germline ends. The CDR3 totals 14 residues. The germline V gene encodes CDR1 SGHVS and CDR2 FNYEAQ. The CDR3 protein is CASSLESSYNEQFF. CDR3 DNA: TGTGCCAGCAGCTTAGAGAGCTCCTACAATGAGCAGTTCTTC. The complete variable domain, with remaining parts taken from reference TRBV7-6 and TRBJ2-1, reads GAGVSQSPRYKVTKRGQDVALRCDPISGHVSLYWYRQALGQGPEFLTYFNYEAQQDKSGLPNDRFSAERPEGSISTLTIQRTEQRDSAMYRCASSLESSYNEQFFGPGTRLTVL.

As to this clone: This may come from a read error, since a much larger clone is one base off. The CDR3 coding sequence is TGTGCCAGCAGCTTAGAGTACGAGCAGTACTTC. Translated: CASSLEYEQYF. V usage is TRBV7-9 and J usage is TRBJ2-5; no clear D. The DNA matches TRBJ2-7 better at its end, which makes the J call doubtful. CDR1 is SEHNR, CDR2 FQNEAQ, per germline (reference sequence). The CDR3 sequence is 11 residues long.

The chain couples TRBV28 to TRBJ1-5, with TRBD1 identical over 9 bases. The CDR3 has 22 amino acids. J gave up 7 bases and V 6 bases, and 31 bases lay outside the gene matches. The germline V gene encodes CDR1 MDHEN and CDR2 SYDVKM. The CDR3 region is CASSPLRYRREGQGPGWQPQHF. CDR3 nucleotide sequence: TGTGCCAGCAGCCCGCTTCGTTATCGGAGAGAGGGACAGGGTCCCGGGTGGCAGCCCCAGCATTTT. The whole variable domain, remainder taken from reference TRBV28 and TRBJ1-5, is DVKVTQSSRYLVKRTGEKVFLECVQDMDHENMFWYRQDPGLGLRLIYFSYDVKMKEKGDIPEGYSVSREKKERFSLILESASTNQTSMYLCASSPLRYRREGQGPGWQPQHFGDGTRLSIL.

The V and J genes are TRBV27 and TRBJ2-1; weak D call: TRBD1 (5 bases). V dropped 4 bases and J dropped 10 bases, with 11 bases sitting between them. From germline, CDR1 is MNHEY and CDR2 SMNVEV (reference sequence). CDR3 length: 12 amino acids. The CDR3: CASSSASGEQFF. DNA of the CDR3: TGTGCCAGCAGTTCGGCTTCAGGGGAGCAGTTCTTC.

The rearrangement links TRBV27 to TRBJ2-2; D possibly corresponds to TRBD1 (5 bases). Germline V gene sequence: CDR1 MNHEY, CDR2 SMNVEV (reference sequence). CDR3 size: 14 residues. V lost 4 bases and J lost 3, with 9 bases in between. The CDR3 is CASSSQGYTGELFF. Here the CDR3 DNA reads TGTGCCAGCAGTTCCCAGGGATACACCGGGGAGCTGTTTTTT.

V is TRBV9 and J is TRBJ2-1, with 9 bases aligning to TRBD1. The junction had 3 bases not matched to a gene; V was cut back by 0 bases and J by 2 bases. CDR3 size: 16 residues. From germline, CDR1 is SGDLS and CDR2 YYNGEE. The CDR3 DNA is TGTGCCAGCAGCGTAGGAGGGACAGGGACCTACAATGAGCAGTTCTTC. As protein: CASSVGGTGTYNEQFF.

Turning to this clone: This same CDR3 is encoded by further DNA sequences in the sample. V gene TRBV4-1 combines with J gene TRBJ1-1, with D possibly matching TRBD1 (6 bases). Trimming stripped 1 base from V and 8 bases from J, with 8 bases between. CDR1 is MGHRA, CDR2 YSYEKL, per germline. The CDR3 consists of 12 residues. This CDR3 reads CASSQAQGEAFF. The CDR3 DNA follows: TGCGCCAGCAGCCAAGCGCAGGGGGAAGCTTTCTTT.

V gene TRBV27 combines with J gene TRBJ2-3; D may be TRBD2 (6 bases). Germline CDR1 MNHEY, CDR2 SMNVEV (reference sequence). CDR3 length: 13 residues. Between the trimmed V and J ends, which lost 7 bases and 1 base, there was a span of 9 bases. In nucleotides, the CDR3 is TGTGCCAGCACTAGGAGGGGCACAGATACGCAGTATTTT. This translates into CASTRRGTDTQYF.